This T cell receptor beta chain was identified during a study of long-term antiretroviral therapy in people with HIV. An immunoSEQ assay, version v3.0, was performed at survey level. Assay used: immunoSEQ multiplex PCR; TCRdb lists only in-frame clones, some missing. The sample consists of about 23,000 clones, around 80% of them appearing once. The material was unsorted PBMCs, obtained 0.3 years after starting antiretroviral therapy. The receptor was derived from a man aged 50 or older with HIV.

The CDR3 loop reads CATSGTSGANVLTF. In DNA, the CDR3 is TGCGCCACCTCGGGCACCTCTGGGGCCAACGTCCTGACTTTC. The rearrangement uses TRBV5-1 and TRBJ2-6; no reliable D call. The V gene's germline CDR1 is SGHRS and CDR2 YFSETQ. Trimming pared 9 bases from V and 0 bases from J, leaving 10 bases between. This CDR3 contains 14 residues.